Listed below are T cell receptor beta chains from one sample, sequenced in a study of Ad26.COV2.S vaccination and SARS-CoV-2 variants. Only in-frame clones appear in the TCRdb table, and some are missing; sequencing was by immunoSEQ multiplex PCR. The table lists approximately 350,000 clones, about 83% of them singletons, with just under 7.5% in the top ten. Source: peripheral blood, taken in a trial of Ad26.COV2.S vaccine versus placebo. The source of these receptors is a person between 18 and 59 years old who received the Ad26.COV2.S COVID-19 vaccine or a placebo. CDR3s include the opening cysteine and the closing phenylalanine or tryptophan. D genes are given only for firm matches. For some rows the clone size is stated as once, few or many, or as a class when expanded; others skip it.

clone_size,d_call,v_call,cdr3_length,j_call,cdr3_aa,cdr3_nt
NA,NA,TRBV14,11,TRBJ2-1,CASSQYNEQFF,TGTGCCAGCAGCCAGTATAATGAGCAGTTCTTC
NA,NA,TRBV5-1,16,TRBJ2-1,CASSTQGLGSYNEQFF,TGCGCCAGCAGCACCCAGGGACTGGGATCCTACAATGAGCAGTTCTTC
NA,TRBD2,TRBV3-1/TRBV3-2,13,TRBJ2-7,CASSHGTSGRQYF,TGTGCCAGCAGCCACGGGACTAGCGGGAGGCAGTACTTC
NA,TRBD1,TRBV4-3,15,TRBJ2-7,CASSRLGTGIFEQYF,TGCGCCAGCAGCCGCCTCGGGACAGGGATCTTCGAGCAGTACTTC
NA,NA,TRBV6-5,15,TRBJ1-1,CASSYEGVGNTEAFF,TGTGCCAGCAGTTACGAGGGAGTAGGGAACACTGAAGCTTTCTTT
few,NA,TRBV7-6,14,TRBJ1-1,CASSSFEAETEAFF,TGTGCCAGCAGCTCCTTTGAGGCCGAGACTGAAGCTTTCTTT
NA,NA,TRBV7-2,16,TRBJ1-5,CASSLGRAGIKQPQHF,TGTGCCAGCAGCTTAGGTCGCGCGGGGATAAAGCAGCCCCAGCATTTT
once,NA,TRBV18,13,TRBJ1-1,CASSPLEGTEAFF,TGTGCCAGCTCACCCCTGGAGGGCACTGAAGCTTTCTTT
NA,NA,TRBV25-1,12,TRBJ2-1,CASSGTYNEQFF,TGTGCCAGCAGTGGGACCTACAATGAGCAGTTCTTC
NA,NA,TRBV6-5,13,TRBJ2-7,CASSSGQSYEQYF,TGTGCCAGCAGCTCCGGACAGTCCTACGAGCAGTACTTC
NA,NA,TRBV3-1/TRBV3-2,13,TRBJ1-1,CASSRIHGTEAFF,TGTGCCAGCAGCCGAATCCACGGCACTGAAGCTTTCTTT
NA,NA,TRBV3-1/TRBV3-2,11,TRBJ2-1,CASSQGQGLFF,TGTGCCAGCAGCCAAGGGCAGGGCCTGTTCTTC
few,NA,TRBV7-2,14,TRBJ2-7,CASSLGGYLYEQYF,TGTGCCAGCAGCTTAGGCGGATACCTCTACGAGCAGTACTTC
once,NA,TRBV5-4,15,TRBJ2-2,CASSLAGSRTGELFF,TGTGCCAGCAGCTTGGCCGGGAGTCGCACCGGGGAGCTGTTTTTT
NA,NA,TRBV30,15,TRBJ1-2,CAWSLLYSGDYGYTF,TGTGCCTGGAGTCTACTATACTCAGGGGACTATGGCTACACCTTC
NA,TRBD1,TRBV4-2,16,TRBJ1-5,CASSPTTAGGHQPQHF,TGTGCCAGCAGCCCAACCACCGCAGGGGGGCATCAGCCCCAGCATTTT
NA,TRBD1,TRBV11-2,16,TRBJ1-2,CASRLGTGATNYGYTF,TGTGCCAGCAGACTTGGGACAGGGGCGACTAACTATGGCTACACCTTC
NA,TRBD1,TRBV27,12,TRBJ2-7,CASSTGGSEQYF,TGTGCCAGCAGCACAGGGGGCAGCGAGCAGTACTTC
NA,TRBD2,TRBV5-4,18,TRBJ2-1,CASSLGTSGGAAYNEQFF,TGTGCCAGCAGCTTAGGGACTAGCGGGGGGGCCGCCTACAATGAGCAGTTCTTC
few,TRBD1,TRBV6-5,14,TRBJ2-7,CATASGDRAYEQYF,TGTGCCACCGCTAGTGGGGACAGAGCCTACGAGCAGTACTTC
NA,NA,TRBV27,11,TRBJ1-1,CASSGAFEAFF,TGTGCCAGCAGTGGGGCCTTTGAAGCTTTCTTT
NA,NA,TRBV4-1,14,TRBJ2-7,CASSHYYPSYEQYF,TGCGCCAGCAGCCACTACTATCCCTCCTACGAGCAGTACTTC
NA,NA,TRBV25-1,10,TRBJ1-1,CASKGREAFF,TGTGCCAGCAAAGGCCGAGAAGCTTTCTTT
NA,NA,TRBV12-3/TRBV12-4,12,TRBJ1-1,CASSDDRTMAFF,TGTGCCAGCAGTGACGACAGGACGATGGCTTTCTTT
NA,TRBD2,TRBV11-2,17,TRBJ2-1,CASSLLDIAGGSNEQFF,TGTGCCAGCAGCTTATTGGACATTGCGGGAGGATCTAATGAGCAGTTCTTC
NA,NA,TRBV7-6,16,TRBJ1-4,CASSEHLIGTNEKLFF,TGTGCCAGCAGCGAGCACCTAATAGGAACTAATGAAAAACTGTTTTTT
NA,NA,TRBV7-2,12,TRBJ1-2,CASSFSSYGYTF,TGTGCCAGCAGCTTCTCGTCCTATGGCTACACCTTC
NA,TRBD2,TRBV6-5,14,TRBJ2-3,CASLPGGWTDTQYF,TGTGCCAGCCTCCCGGGGGGTTGGACAGATACGCAGTATTTT
NA,TRBD1,TRBV18,16,TRBJ2-3,CASSPGTAPSTDTQYF,TGTGCCAGCTCCCCCGGGACAGCTCCTAGCACAGATACGCAGTATTTT
NA,NA,TRBV6-1,16,TRBJ2-1,CASSGDNFLPYNEQFF,TGTGCCAGCAGTGGGGATAACTTTCTACCCTACAATGAGCAGTTCTTC
once,TRBD1,TRBV3-1/TRBV3-2,13,TRBJ1-2,CASSSDRGYGYTF,TGTGCCAGCAGTTCAGACAGGGGCTATGGCTACACCTTC
NA,NA,TRBV9,16,TRBJ1-3,CASSVGGGSSGNTIYF,TGTGCCAGCAGCGTAGGGGGCGGCAGCTCTGGAAACACCATATATTTT
NA,TRBD1,TRBV5-1,15,TRBJ2-7,CASRLTGTGIYEQYF,TGCGCCAGTCGATTAACCGGGACAGGGATCTACGAGCAGTACTTC
few,NA,TRBV18,13,TRBJ1-4,CASSLDSFEKLFF,TGTGCCAGCTCACTCGACAGTTTTGAAAAACTGTTTTTT
NA,NA,TRBV3-1/TRBV3-2,13,TRBJ1-1,CASKGTGSTEAFF,TGTGCCAGCAAAGGGACCGGAAGCACTGAAGCTTTCTTT
NA,TRBD2,TRBV6-4,19,TRBJ2-1,CASSDSKGVLAGGSNEQFF,TGTGCCAGCAGTGACTCGAAGGGAGTACTAGCGGGTGGATCAAATGAGCAGTTCTTC
many,TRBD2,TRBV4-2,15,TRBJ2-7,CASSQDETSGSEQYF,TGTGCCAGCAGCCAAGATGAGACTAGCGGGAGCGAGCAGTACTTC
NA,NA,TRBV6-5,15,TRBJ1-1,CASSRTASQNTEAFF,TGTGCCAGCAGCCGGACGGCTAGTCAGAACACTGAAGCTTTCTTT
NA,NA,TRBV12-5,18,TRBJ2-1,CASGLSGDWTSSYNEQFF,TGTGCTAGTGGTTTGTCTGGCGACTGGACGAGCTCCTACAATGAGCAGTTCTTC
NA,NA,TRBV3-1/TRBV3-2,15,TRBJ1-1,CASSRRGTSLTEAFF,TGTGCCAGCAGCCGAAGGGGGACATCCCTCACTGAAGCTTTCTTT
NA,TRBD2,TRBV29-1,12,TRBJ2-1,CSVEGLAIGQFF,TGCAGCGTTGAGGGACTAGCGATCGGGCAGTTCTTC
NA,NA,TRBV5-1,15,TRBJ2-1,CASSLGGTSFNEQFF,TGCGCCAGCAGCTTGGGCGGGACGAGCTTCAATGAGCAGTTCTTC
once,TRBD2,TRBV5-5,16,TRBJ2-3,CASSLKSGGATDTQYF,TGTGCCAGCAGCTTGAAAAGCGGGGGGGCCACTGATACGCAGTATTTT